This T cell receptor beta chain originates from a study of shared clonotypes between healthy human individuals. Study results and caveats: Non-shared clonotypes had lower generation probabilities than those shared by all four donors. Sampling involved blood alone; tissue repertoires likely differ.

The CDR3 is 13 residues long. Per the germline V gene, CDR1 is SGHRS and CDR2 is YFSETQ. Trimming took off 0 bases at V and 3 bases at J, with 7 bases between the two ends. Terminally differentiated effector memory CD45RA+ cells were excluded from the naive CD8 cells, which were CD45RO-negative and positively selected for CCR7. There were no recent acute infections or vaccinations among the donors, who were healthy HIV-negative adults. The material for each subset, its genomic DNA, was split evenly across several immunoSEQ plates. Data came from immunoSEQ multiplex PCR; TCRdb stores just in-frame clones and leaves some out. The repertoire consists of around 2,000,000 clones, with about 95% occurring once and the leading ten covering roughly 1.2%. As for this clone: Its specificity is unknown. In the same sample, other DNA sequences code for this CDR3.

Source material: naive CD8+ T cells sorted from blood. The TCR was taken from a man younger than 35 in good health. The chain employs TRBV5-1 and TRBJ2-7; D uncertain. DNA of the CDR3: TGCGCCAGCAGCTTGGGGCAGTTCTACGAGCAGTACTTC. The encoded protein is CASSLGQFYEQYF.